What follows describes a single TCR beta chain. The repertoire was sequenced with immunoSEQ multiplex PCR; TCRdb's copy has only in-frame clones and lacks some. The table records tens of thousands of clones, around 90% of them present only once. It was autoimmune disease history or systemic immunosuppression that excluded patients. J lost 6 bases, V lost 4 bases, and 8 bases had no gene match. This CDR3 comprises 15 residues. In germline, CDR1 is SEHNR, CDR2 FQNEAQ (reference sequence). This specimen belongs to a study of OX40 agonist ivuxolimab in advanced cancers. The chain combines TRBV7-9 with TRBJ2-2, with TRBD1 matching over 7 bases. This TCR was sampled from an adult with an advanced solid tumor such as melanoma, head and neck, liver or kidney cancer. The material was CD4+ or CD8+ T cells sorted from blood, obtained in a trial of the OX40 agonist ivuxolimab. The CDR3 DNA sequence: TGTGCCAGCAGCTCCCCCTTTACAGGGGCCGGGGAGCTGTTTTTT. This gives the protein CASSSPFTGAGELFF.